The 32 T cell receptor beta chains below were found in one sample sequenced in a study of CD4 T cells in relation to SARS-CoV-2 and coronaviruses. No antigens are known for them. Repertoires were generated with immunoSEQ multiplex PCR, while TCRdb's copy carries only in-frame clones and drops some. The table has just over 35,000 clones, 77% seen once. The sample consisted of memory CD4+ T cells from PBMCs, cultured in vitro. These receptors all stem from an adult with COVID-19.

This clone was picked up one time. This chain links TRBV9 with TRBJ2-2; 8 nucleotides match TRBD2. Germline CDR1 is SGDLS and CDR2 is YYNGEE. This CDR3 has 17 amino acids. V lost 4 bases and J lost 6; bases outside the gene matches: 14. CDR3 sequence (DNA): TGTGCCAGCAGCTTGGGGGGGGGAGCGGGAGTATCCGGGGAGCTGTTTTTT. Translating gives CASSLGGGAGVSGELFF.

The rearrangement uses TRBV28 and TRBJ2-3; D perhaps matches TRBD2 (6 bases). Germline V CDR1 and CDR2: MDHEN, SYDVKM. This CDR3 is 16 amino acids long. The V and J ends lost 1 base and 0 bases respectively, with 11 bases between them. CDR3 bases: TGTGCCAGCAGTTTATCAGTTAGCGGAAGCACAGATACGCAGTATTTT. The encoded protein is CASSLSVSGSTDTQYF.

The rearrangement links TRBV24-1 to TRBJ2-3; no firm D call. Looked up from germline, CDR1 is KGHDR and CDR2 is SFDVKD. The CDR3 is 11 residues long. The CDR3 DNA reads as TGTGCTCAGCTAGTCACAGATACGCAGTATTTT. Translated: CAQLVTDTQYF.

This clone was seen a handful of times. The chain employs TRBV2 and TRBJ2-7, with 7 bases fitting TRBD2. The CDR3 is 15 amino acids. Germline V gene lookup returns CDR1 SNHLY and CDR2 FYNNEI. With V trimmed by 8 bases and J by 2 bases, 12 bases remained unmatched. The CDR3, as DNA: TGTGCCAGCCAATGGGGGAGGGATCCTACCTACGAGCAGTACTTC. Its translation is CASQWGRDPTYEQYF.

The genes are TRBV19 and TRBJ1-2; tentative D call: TRBD1 (5 bases). V lost 6 bases and J lost 4, with 9 bases in between. This CDR3 region has 12 residues. CDR1 LNHDA and CDR2 SQIVND come from the germline V gene (reference sequence). The DNA of the CDR3 is TGTGCCAGTAGAGGCAGGGCCTATGGCTACACCTTC. Its protein is CASRGRAYGYTF.

The genes are TRBV28 and TRBJ2-7; tentatively, D is TRBD2 (5 bases). The germline V and J ends were trimmed by 4 bases and 12 bases, with 16 bases remaining between them. This CDR3 has 12 residues. Germline V gene lookup returns CDR1 MDHEN and CDR2 SYDVKM. The CDR3 spells CASSSSWGARYF. CDR3 coding DNA: TGTGCCAGCAGTTCCTCATGGGGAGCTAGGTACTTC.

The chain employs TRBV6-6 and TRBJ2-7; D gene ambiguous. The CDR3 consists of 14 residues. The V gene's germline CDR1 is MNHNY and CDR2 SVGAGI (reference sequence). V dropped 6 bases and J dropped 1 base, with 13 bases sitting between them. The CDR3 bases are TGTGCCAGCAGCTCAGGAGTTTCATCCTACGAGCAGTACTTC. The encoded protein is CASSSGVSSYEQYF.

This chain uses TRBV2 with TRBJ2-4; perhaps TRBD1 as D (5 bases). The CDR3 covers 16 residues. Trimming removed 6 bases from V and 0 bases from J, with 15 bases in between. The germline CDR1 and CDR2 sequences are SNHLY and FYNNEI. CDR3 in amino acids: CASRDNPDLAKNIQYF. The CDR3 DNA is TGTGCCAGCAGGGACAACCCCGACTTAGCCAAAAACATTCAGTACTTC. Full variable domain (outside the CDR3, taken from reference TRBV2 and TRBJ2-4): EPEVTQTPSHQVTQMGQEVILRCVPISNHLYFYWYRQILGQKVEFLVSFYNNEISEKSEIFDDQFSVERPDGSNFTLKIRSTKLEDSAMYFCASRDNPDLAKNIQYFGAGTRLSVL.

This chain joins TRBV5-1 and TRBJ2-1, with 8 bases aligning to TRBD2. From germline, CDR1 is SGHRS and CDR2 YFSETQ. The CDR3 is 16 amino acids. With V trimmed by 0 bases and J by 5 bases, 7 bases remained unmatched. The CDR3 is CASSLGTSRNNNEQFF. The CDR3 coding sequence is TGCGCCAGCAGCTTGGGGACTAGCCGGAATAACAATGAGCAGTTCTTC.

The chain has TRBV2 and TRBJ2-2, with TRBD1 matching over 8 bases. V trimming: 5 bases; J trimming: 3 bases; junction bases outside the gene matches: 8. Per germline, CDR1 SNHLY and CDR2 FYNNEI. The CDR3 runs to 16 residues. This CDR3 reads CASSLSDRVYTGELFF. CDR3 sequence (DNA): TGTGCCAGCAGTCTTTCGGACAGGGTTTACACCGGGGAGCTGTTTTTT.

The chain employs TRBV6-5 and TRBJ1-6, with D uncertain. Germline V lookup: CDR1 MNHEY, CDR2 SVGAGI. CDR3 length: 15 residues. Trimming shortened V by 2 bases and J by 5 bases, and 10 bases separated the two germline ends. The CDR3 sequence is CASSYGPQNNSPLHF. For the CDR3, the DNA is TGTGCCAGCAGTTACGGGCCGCAGAATAATTCACCCCTCCACTTT.

The chain employs TRBV5-5 and TRBJ1-1; D is ambiguous. Germline CDR1 is SGHKS and CDR2 is YYEKEE (reference sequence). Trimming pared 3 bases from V and 4 bases from J, leaving 10 bases between. The CDR3 is made up of 13 amino acids. CDR3 loop: CASSSDPVTEAFF. In DNA, the CDR3 is TGTGCCAGCAGCTCGGACCCGGTCACTGAAGCTTTCTTT.

CDR3 bases: TGTGCCAGCAGCCCCGGGACAGGGACCTACGAGCAGTACTTC. This translates into CASSPGTGTYEQYF. The rearrangement joins TRBV5-6 to TRBJ2-7, with TRBD1 matching 9 bases. Germline V gene lookup returns CDR1 SGHDT and CDR2 YYEEEE. Losses at the gene ends were 4 bases for V and 2 bases for J; bases not matched to a gene: 4. There are 14 residues in the CDR3.

J is TRBJ2-1 and V is TRBV19, with TRBD1 matching 10 bases. Trimming removed 5 bases from V and 4 bases from J; junction bases left unmatched: 8. The CDR3 contains 16 residues. Per the germline V gene, CDR1 is LNHDA and CDR2 is SQIVND (reference sequence). CDR3 coding DNA: TGTGCCAGTAGTGTCGGACCGGGACAGGGGTACAATGAGCAGTTCTTC. Protein product: CASSVGPGQGYNEQFF.

The CDR3 DNA is TGTGCCAGCTCACCGAGCAGGGAGAACACTGAAGCTTTCTTT. Translating gives CASSPSRENTEAFF. The chain links TRBV18 to TRBJ1-1, with a weak D call TRBD1 (5 bases). The CDR3 runs 14 residues. Germline assignment: CDR1 KGHSH and CDR2 LQKENI. The ends were cut back, 3 bases at V and 1 base at J, with 9 bases in the middle.

Here the CDR3 DNA reads TGCGCCATCCTCGGACAGGGCCGGCCCAATGAGCAGTTCTTC. The encoded protein is CAILGQGRPNEQFF. The chain carries TRBV10-1 and TRBJ2-1; TRBD1 matches 8 bases. In germline, CDR1 is WNHNN, CDR2 SYGVQD (reference sequence). Unmatched junction bases numbered 11, after V lost 10 bases and J lost 6 bases. This CDR3 has 14 residues.

This chain uses TRBV10-2 with TRBJ2-1; D gene unclear. Deletions cut 2 bases from V and 5 bases from J, with 13 bases between. Germline V lookup: CDR1 WSHSY, CDR2 SAAADI. There are 15 residues in the CDR3. The CDR3 loop reads CASSESSRPNNEQFF. The DNA for the CDR3 is TGCGCCAGCAGTGAGAGTTCGAGACCCAACAATGAGCAGTTCTTC.

The chain joins TRBV28 to TRBJ2-7; no clear D gene. The V end was cut by 8 bases, the J end by 2 bases, with 10 bases between. The CDR3 length is 12 residues. Germline values: CDR1 MDHEN, CDR2 SYDVKM. CDR3 residues: CASGQVTYEQYF. Here the CDR3 DNA reads TGTGCCAGCGGGCAGGTAACCTACGAGCAGTACTTC. The whole variable domain, remainder taken from reference TRBV28 and TRBJ2-7, is DVKVTQSSRYLVKRTGEKVFLECVQDMDHENMFWYRQDPGLGLRLIYFSYDVKMKEKGDIPEGYSVSREKKERFSLILESASTNQTSMYLCASGQVTYEQYFGPGTRLTVT.

The CDR3 is CASSHLTRETQYF. The CDR3 bases are TGTGCCAGCAGCCATCTGACTAGAGAGACCCAGTACTTC. The genes are TRBV28 and TRBJ2-5, with a weak D call TRBD2 (6 bases). CDR3 length: 13 amino acids. CDR1 MDHEN and CDR2 SYDVKM come from the germline V gene. The V end was cut by 6 bases, the J end by 4 bases, with 12 bases between.

This sequence joins TRBV20-1 and TRBJ2-3, with a possible D match to TRBD2 (6 bases). The CDR3 consists of 15 residues. Trimming removed 3 bases at V and 4 bases at J, with 17 bases between. Germline CDR1 DFQATT, CDR2 SNEGSKA (reference sequence). CDR3 in amino acids: CSASGTSRSPDTQYF. The CDR3 DNA reads TGCAGTGCTAGTGGCACTAGCCGATCTCCAGATACGCAGTATTTT.

The rearrangement links TRBV7-2 to TRBJ2-7; the match to TRBD2 covers 9 bases. Trimming at V came to 5 bases and at J to 2 bases, leaving 7 bases not matched to a gene. There are 15 residues in the CDR3. The germline gives CDR1 SGHTA, CDR2 FQGNSA. CDR3 residues: CASSRSGSSTYEQYF. As DNA, the CDR3 is TGTGCCAGCAGCCGTAGCGGGAGTTCAACCTACGAGCAGTACTTC.

This clone occurred once. For the CDR3, the DNA is TGTGCCAGCAGCTTGTTTTCTGGGGGCCCGTTTACCTACGAGCAGTACTTC. It codes for CASSLFSGGPFTYEQYF. The chain links TRBV5-6 to TRBJ2-7; a possible D gene is TRBD1 (6 bases). There are 17 residues in the CDR3. Germline values: CDR1 SGHDT, CDR2 YYEEEE. Deletions cut 1 base from V and 2 bases from J, with 19 bases between.

This sequence joins TRBV6-5 and TRBJ1-1, with D possibly TRBD1 on 5 matching bases. There are 13 residues in the CDR3. Deletions cut 7 bases from V and 8 bases from J, with 17 bases between. Germline V CDR1 and CDR2: MNHEY, SVGAGI. The CDR3 region is CASTLDSLREAFF. In DNA form, the CDR3 reads TGTGCCAGCACCCTAGACAGTTTACGCGAAGCTTTCTTT.

There are a few counts of this clone. J is TRBJ1-2 and V is TRBV18; TRBD1 aligns across 10 bases. V gave up 3 bases and J gave up 8 bases; unmatched junction bases: 9. In germline, CDR1 is KGHSH, CDR2 LQKENI. The CDR3 spans 15 residues. The CDR3 DNA sequence: TGTGCCAGCTCACCCGGGACAGGGGCCTCCGACGGCTACACCTTC. Its translation: CASSPGTGASDGYTF.

This clone was seen only a few times. The chain joins TRBV15 to TRBJ2-7; D possibly corresponds to TRBD2 (6 bases). CDR1 LNHNV and CDR2 YYDKDF come from the germline V gene (reference sequence). Trimming left V 4 bases short and J 7 bases short, with 17 bases between. This CDR3 region has 14 residues. CDR3 in DNA: TGTGCCACCAGCAAGTACCGGGACGGGGGTGAGCAGTACTTC. Translated: CATSKYRDGGEQYF.

CDR3 protein: CASSLGVSSYEQYF. In DNA form, the CDR3 reads TGTGCCAGCAGCTTAGGGGTTTCCTCCTACGAGCAGTACTTC. V usage is TRBV13 and J usage is TRBJ2-7; D gene ambiguous. With 0 bases removed from V and 0 bases from J, the gap between germline ends came to 6 bases. The CDR3 is 14 amino acids. Germline V gives CDR1 PRHDT, CDR2 FYEKMQ (reference sequence). Variable domain in full (rest from reference TRBV13 and TRBJ2-7): AAGVIQSPRHLIKEKRETATLKCYPIPRHDTVYWYQQGPGQDPQFLISFYEKMQSDKGSIPDRFSAQQFSDYHSELNMSSLELGDSALYFCASSLGVSSYEQYFGPGTRLTVT.

J is TRBJ2-6 and V is TRBV9, with D possibly being TRBD1 or TRBD2 (5 bases each). V lost 3 bases, J lost 0 bases, and 10 bases lay in between. The CDR3 is 16 residues long. Germline V gene lookup returns CDR1 SGDLS and CDR2 YYNGEE. The CDR3, as DNA: TGTGCCAGCAGCGGATCAGGGACCTCTGGGGCCAACGTCCTGACTTTC. This encodes CASSGSGTSGANVLTF.

The chain links TRBV7-9 to TRBJ2-2; perhaps TRBD1 as D (5 bases). The CDR3 sequence is 14 residues long. CDR1 is SEHNR and CDR2 is FQNEAQ in the germline V gene (reference sequence). The ends were cut back, 4 bases at V and 7 bases at J, with 13 bases in the middle. Here the CDR3 DNA reads TGTGCCAGCAGCTGGAGTTTAGGGGTCGGGGAGCTGTTTTTT. Protein: CASSWSLGVGELFF.

This rearrangement joins TRBV4-1 to TRBJ1-4; D remains unclear. This CDR3 spans 16 amino acids. Trimming took off 3 bases at V and 8 bases at J, with 19 bases between the two ends. Germline lookup yields CDR1 MGHRA and CDR2 YSYEKL. The CDR3 DNA follows: TGCGCCAGCAGCCACGGAAAAACCTCCTTGCGGGAAAAACTGTTTTTT. Amino acid sequence: CASSHGKTSLREKLFF.

J is TRBJ2-7 and V is TRBV5-1; D is possibly TRBD2 (7 bases). Trimming took 4 bases from V and 4 from J, leaving 15 bases between them. The V gene's germline CDR1 is SGHRS and CDR2 YFSETQ. CDR3 length equals 14 residues. CDR3 residues: CASSTQGTIYEQYF. In DNA, the CDR3 is TGCGCCAGCAGCACCCAGGGGACTATTTACGAGCAGTACTTC.

The V gene is TRBV28, the J gene TRBJ2-7, with TRBD1 identical over 9 bases. The CDR3 sequence is 15 residues long. The V gene end was trimmed by 3 bases and the J gene end by 4 bases; junction bases not matched to a gene: 7. Germline CDR1 MDHEN, CDR2 SYDVKM. The CDR3 sequence is CASSFSGTGNYEQYF. CDR3 coding DNA: TGTGCCAGCAGTTTTTCCGGGACAGGGAATTACGAGCAGTACTTC.

The chain carries TRBV2 and TRBJ2-3; no clear D gene. Germline CDR1 SNHLY, CDR2 FYNNEI. V shed 7 bases and J shed 4 bases, with 9 bases lying between them. CDR3 length: 12 residues. CDR3 DNA: TGTGCCAGCACGTTCGAGTCAGATACGCAGTATTTT. The encoded protein is CASTFESDTQYF. The full variable domain, its missing parts supplied by reference TRBV2 and TRBJ2-3, is EPEVTQTPSHQVTQMGQEVILRCVPISNHLYFYWYRQILGQKVEFLVSFYNNEISEKSEIFDDQFSVERPDGSNFTLKIRSTKLEDSAMYFCASTFESDTQYFGPGTRLTVL.